This T cell receptor beta chain was sequenced in a study of blood T cell repertoires in COVID-19. Background on the study: Sample material is recorded as cDNA or gDNA derived from T cells, B-cell-depleted T cells, or PBMCs.

Per the original data handling: Nucleated cell counts were estimated from reference gene primer amplification. Generated by immunoSEQ multiplex PCR, the TCRdb table keeps only in-frame clones and is missing some. That table is the source of V, J and clone size, and D and trimming were worked out from the DNA. The sample lists about 180,000 clones; 86% were seen once. This CDR3 is 14 amino acids long. Germline CDR1 is LNHDA and CDR2 is SQIVND (reference sequence). Trimming cost V 7 bases and J 6 bases; bases outside gene matches: 9. Input material: peripheral blood. The receptor's source is a woman aged 25 to 39 with active or convalescent COVID-19. V is TRBV19 and J is TRBJ1-2; 9 nucleotides agree with TRBD1. This chain's CDR3 is CASTNIWTGDGYTF. The CDR3 DNA reads as TGTGCCAGTACCAACATCTGGACAGGGGATGGCTACACCTTC.